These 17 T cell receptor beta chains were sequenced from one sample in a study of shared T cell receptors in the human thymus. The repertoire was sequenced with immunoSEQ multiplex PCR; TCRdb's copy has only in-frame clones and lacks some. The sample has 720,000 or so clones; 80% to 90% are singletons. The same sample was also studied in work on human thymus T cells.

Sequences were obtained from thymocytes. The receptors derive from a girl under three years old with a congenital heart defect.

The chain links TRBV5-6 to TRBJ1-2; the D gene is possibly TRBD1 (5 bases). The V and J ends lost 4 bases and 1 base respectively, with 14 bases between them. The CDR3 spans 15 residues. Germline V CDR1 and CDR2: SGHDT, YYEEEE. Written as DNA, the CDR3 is TGTGCCAGCAGCCCTAATTGGGGCGATAACTATGGCTACACCTTC. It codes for CASSPNWGDNYGYTF.

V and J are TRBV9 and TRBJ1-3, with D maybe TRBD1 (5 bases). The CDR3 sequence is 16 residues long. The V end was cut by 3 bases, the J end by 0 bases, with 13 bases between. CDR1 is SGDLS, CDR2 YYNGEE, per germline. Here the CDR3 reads CASSGTQDSSGNTIYF. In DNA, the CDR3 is TGTGCCAGCAGCGGAACACAAGACAGCTCTGGAAACACCATATATTTT.

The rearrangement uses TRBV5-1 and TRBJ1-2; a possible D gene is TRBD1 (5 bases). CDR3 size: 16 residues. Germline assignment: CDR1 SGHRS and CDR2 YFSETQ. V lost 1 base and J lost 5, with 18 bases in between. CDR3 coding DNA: TGCGCCAGCAGCTTGCGGCGGGGCAAACAGGTTTATGGCTACACCTTC. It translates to CASSLRRGKQVYGYTF. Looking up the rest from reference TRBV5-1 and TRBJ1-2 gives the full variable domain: KAGVTQTPRYLIKTRGQQVTLSCSPISGHRSVSWYQQTPGQGLQFLFEYFSETQRNKGNFPGRFSGRQFSNSRSEMNVSTLELGDSALYLCASSLRRGKQVYGYTFGSGTRLTVV.

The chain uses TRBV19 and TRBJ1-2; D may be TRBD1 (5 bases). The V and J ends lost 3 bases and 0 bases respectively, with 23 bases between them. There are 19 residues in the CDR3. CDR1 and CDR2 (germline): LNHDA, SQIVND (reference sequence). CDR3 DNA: TGTGCCAGTAGTATGATAGGGGCAGACAACAGTGAAACTAACTATGGCTACACCTTC. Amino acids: CASSMIGADNSETNYGYTF.

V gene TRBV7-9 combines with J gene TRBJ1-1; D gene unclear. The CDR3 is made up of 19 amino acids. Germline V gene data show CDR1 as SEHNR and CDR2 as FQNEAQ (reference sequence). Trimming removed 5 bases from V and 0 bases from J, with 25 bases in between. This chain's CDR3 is CASSPLDDFSARMNTEAFF. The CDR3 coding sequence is TGTGCCAGCAGCCCCTTGGATGACTTTTCGGCCAGAATGAACACTGAAGCTTTCTTT.

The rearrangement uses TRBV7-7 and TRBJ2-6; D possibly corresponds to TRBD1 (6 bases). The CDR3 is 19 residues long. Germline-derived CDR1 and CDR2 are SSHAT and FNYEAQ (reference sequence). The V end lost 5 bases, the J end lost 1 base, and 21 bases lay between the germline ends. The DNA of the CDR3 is TGTGCCAGCAGCCCCAGACAGGAACGCCCTCGTTCTGGGGCCAACGTCCTGACTTTC. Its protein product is CASSPRQERPRSGANVLTF.

The CDR3 DNA sequence: TGTGCCAGCAGCCCGGGACAGGGGGTAGCCAAAAACATTCAGTACTTC. This encodes CASSPGQGVAKNIQYF. The V call is TRBV5-4, the J call TRBJ2-4; 11 bases align to TRBD1. V shed 4 bases, J shed 0 bases, and the junction held 3 bases outside the gene matches. Germline lookup yields CDR1 SGHNT and CDR2 YYREEE (reference sequence). This CDR3 comprises 16 residues.

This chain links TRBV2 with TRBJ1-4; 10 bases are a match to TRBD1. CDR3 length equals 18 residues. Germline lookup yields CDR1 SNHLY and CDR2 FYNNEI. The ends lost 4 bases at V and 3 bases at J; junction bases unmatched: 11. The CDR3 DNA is TGTGCCAGCAGTGGAAAGGACAGGGGGGTTACGGCTAATGAAAAACTGTTTTTT. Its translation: CASSGKDRGVTANEKLFF.

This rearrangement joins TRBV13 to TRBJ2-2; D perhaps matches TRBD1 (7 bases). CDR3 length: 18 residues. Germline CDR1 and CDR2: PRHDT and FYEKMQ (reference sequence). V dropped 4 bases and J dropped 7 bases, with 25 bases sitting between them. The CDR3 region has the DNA TGTGCCAGCAGCTCCCCGCCCTGGAGGGGGCTGTGGGTCGGGGAGCTGTTTTTT. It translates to CASSSPPWRGLWVGELFF.

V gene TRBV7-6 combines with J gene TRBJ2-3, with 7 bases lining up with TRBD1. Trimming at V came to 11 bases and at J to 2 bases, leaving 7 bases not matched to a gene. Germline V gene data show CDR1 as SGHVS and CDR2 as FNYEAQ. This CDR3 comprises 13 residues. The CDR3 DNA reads TGTGCCGCAGGACAGGACCACACAGATACGCAGTATTTT. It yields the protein CAAGQDHTDTQYF. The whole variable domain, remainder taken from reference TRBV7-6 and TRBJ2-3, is GAGVSQSPRYKVTKRGQDVALRCDPISGHVSLYWYRQALGQGPEFLTYFNYEAQQDKSGLPNDRFSAERPEGSISTLTIQRTEQRDSAMYRCAAGQDHTDTQYFGPGTRLTVL.

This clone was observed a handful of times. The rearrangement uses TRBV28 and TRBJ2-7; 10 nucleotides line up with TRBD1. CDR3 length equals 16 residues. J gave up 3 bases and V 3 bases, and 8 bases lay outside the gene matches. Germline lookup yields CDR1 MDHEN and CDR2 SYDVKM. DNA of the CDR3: TGTGCCAGCAGTTTCACCCGGGACAGGGGCTACTACGAGCAGTACTTC. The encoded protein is CASSFTRDRGYYEQYF.

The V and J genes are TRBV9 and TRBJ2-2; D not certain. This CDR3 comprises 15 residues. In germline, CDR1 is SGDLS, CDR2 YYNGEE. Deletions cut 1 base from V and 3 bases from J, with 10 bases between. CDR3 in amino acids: CASSVNSIDTGELFF. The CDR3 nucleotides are TGTGCCAGCAGCGTAAATTCGATAGACACCGGGGAGCTGTTTTTT.

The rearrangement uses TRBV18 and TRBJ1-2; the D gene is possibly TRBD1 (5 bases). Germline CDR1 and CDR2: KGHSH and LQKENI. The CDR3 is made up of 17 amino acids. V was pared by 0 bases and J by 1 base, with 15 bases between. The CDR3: CASSPPTGEGDNYGYTF. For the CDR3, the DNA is TGTGCCAGCTCACCACCGACGGGGGAAGGGGATAACTATGGCTACACCTTC.

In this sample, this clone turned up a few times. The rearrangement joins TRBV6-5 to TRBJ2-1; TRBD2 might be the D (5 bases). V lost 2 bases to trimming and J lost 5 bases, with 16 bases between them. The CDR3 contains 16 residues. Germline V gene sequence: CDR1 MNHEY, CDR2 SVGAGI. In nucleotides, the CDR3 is TGTGCCAGCAGTTACGAGGGCTGGGCTCCCCACAATGAGCAGTTCTTC. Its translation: CASSYEGWAPHNEQFF.

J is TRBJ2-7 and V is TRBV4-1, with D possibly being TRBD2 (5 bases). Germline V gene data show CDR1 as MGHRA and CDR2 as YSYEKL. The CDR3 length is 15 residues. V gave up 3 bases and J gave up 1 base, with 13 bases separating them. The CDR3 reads CASSQVGVYSYEQYF. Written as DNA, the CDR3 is TGCGCCAGCAGCCAGGTCGGGGTGTATTCCTACGAGCAGTACTTC.

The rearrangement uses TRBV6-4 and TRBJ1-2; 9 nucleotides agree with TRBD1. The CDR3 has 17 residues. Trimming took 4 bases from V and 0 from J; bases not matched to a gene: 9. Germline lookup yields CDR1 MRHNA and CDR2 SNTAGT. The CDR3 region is CASSAVAGQGSNYGYTF. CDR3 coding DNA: TGTGCCAGCAGTGCGGTGGCGGGACAGGGCTCTAACTATGGCTACACCTTC.

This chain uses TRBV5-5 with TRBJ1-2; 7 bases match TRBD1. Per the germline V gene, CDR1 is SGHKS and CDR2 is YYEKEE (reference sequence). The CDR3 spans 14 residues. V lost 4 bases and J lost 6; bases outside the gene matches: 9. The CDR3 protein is CASSGRGRKNGYTF. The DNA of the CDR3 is TGTGCCAGCAGCGGAAGGGGGCGAAAGAATGGCTACACCTTC.